The 20 T cell receptor delta chains presented below share a single source sample, sequenced in a study of γδ T cells in repeated Plasmodium falciparum infection. With CATT, TCRdb re-called clones from the multiplex PCR reads. The table records tens of thousands of delta-chain clones, around 1.7% of them present only once. Gammadelta T cells were flow-sorted from PBMC into Vgamma9/Vdelta2+ and Vdelta2-negative populations for bulk analysis. Sequenced: gamma-delta T cells from blood. These receptors all stem from a pool of human donors (malaria-infected and uninfected, not separated).

This clone was detected only a few times. This likely traces to a read error, being one base from a far larger clone. At the DNA level, this CDR3 is encoded by other sequences in the same sample as well. The chain has TRDV1 and TRDJ2, with a tentative D call TRDD3 (5 bases). Since TCRdb gives no J gene, matching the DNA to germline was used here to assign it. Germline assignment: CDR1 TSWWSYY and CDR2 QGS. This CDR3 region has 23 residues. The CDR3 DNA sequence: TGTGCTCTCGGGGAATCCACCCTGCTTTACTTCGTACGGGGGGTACTTTACCCAGCACAACTCTTCTTT. Translation gives CALGESTLLYFVRGVLYPAQLFF.

This clone was observed a handful of times. A far more abundant clone sits one base away, making this likely a read error. Other DNA sequences in this sample translate to the same CDR3. The V call is TRDV1, the J call TRDJ1, with 11 bases matching TRDD3. Germline loops: CDR1 TSWWSYY, CDR2 QGS. With V trimmed by 1 base and J by 6 bases, 28 bases remained unmatched. The CDR3 loop spans 23 amino acids. The CDR3 sequence: CALGEPPFLPLLGDTTSRNKLIF. The DNA of the CDR3 is TGTGCTCTTGGGGAACCACCCTTCCTCCCCCTGCTGGGGGATACAACCTCCCGGAATAAACTCATCTTT.

For this clone: The protein that TCRdb holds for this DNA derives from a much larger clone and differs from the translated DNA at residue 6, which likely indicates a read error; the protein shown here is translated from the DNA. V gene TRDV1 combines with J gene TRDJ1; 11 nucleotides align to TRDD3. TCRdb leaves out the J gene; it was filled in here by matching the DNA to germline. Germline V gene sequence: CDR1 TSWWSYY, CDR2 QGS. The CDR3 is 19 residues long. Unmatched junction bases numbered 17, after V lost 4 bases and J lost 4 bases. The DNA of the CDR3 is TGTGCTCTTGGGGGATCCGATAACTACGTACTGGGGGATATCGATAAACTCATCTTT. Translating gives CALGGSDNYVLGDIDKLIF.

In the case of this clone: A read error is likely here: a far larger clone is one base away. Different DNA sequences within this sample yield the same CDR3. The DNA of the CDR3 is TGTGCTCTTGGCAAACGGTCCAATTGGGGGATACGAGGGGGGTACACCGATAAACTCATCTTT. Amino acid sequence: CALGKRSNWGIRGGYTDKLIF. The rearrangement uses TRDV1 and TRDJ1; 11 bases line up with TRDD3. CDR1 is TSWWSYY, CDR2 QGS, per germline. The CDR3 totals 21 residues. The V gene end was trimmed by 6 bases and the J gene end by 0 bases; junction bases not matched to a gene: 21.

There are many counts of this clone. One base away lies a much larger clone, so this may be a sequencing read error. V and J are TRDV3 and TRDJ1; 8 nucleotides line up with TRDD3. The germline V gene encodes CDR1 TVYSNPD and CDR2 GDNSRS (reference sequence). V lost 0 bases, J lost 9 bases, and 15 bases stayed unmatched. This CDR3 region has 15 residues. The CDR3 coding sequence is TGTGCCTTTAGGACCCCTACTGGGGGTGGGGGGGAACTCATCTTT. Translating gives CAFRTPTGGGGELIF.

With regard to this clone: The TCRdb protein comes from a much larger clone and disagrees with this DNA's translation at residue 3, likely due to a read error; the protein given here is derived from the DNA. CDR3 amino acids: CAPGEQSGYWGISSDTDKLIF. The CDR3 nucleotides read TGTGCTCCTGGGGAACAATCCGGGTACTGGGGGATCTCCTCTGACACCGATAAACTCATCTTT. This chain uses TRDV1 with TRDJ1; 10 nucleotides agree with TRDD3. TCRdb does not report a J gene; here it was assigned by matching the DNA to germline references. This CDR3 spans 21 amino acids. Per germline, CDR1 TSWWSYY and CDR2 QGS.

In the case of this clone: This likely reflects a read error, since a far larger clone is one base away. The sample has other DNA sequences that encode this CDR3 too. The V gene is TRDV1, the J gene TRDJ1, with 9 positions matching TRDD3. From germline, CDR1 is TSWWSYY and CDR2 QGS. CDR3 size: 22 residues. J lost 0 bases, V lost 2 bases, and 22 bases had no gene match. This chain's CDR3 is CALGESANLRGGYLRYTDKLIF. The CDR3 coding sequence is TGTGCTCTTGGGGAATCCGCAAACCTGCGCGGGGGATACCTACGGTACACCGATAAACTCATCTTT.

About this clone itself: TCRdb assigns this DNA the protein of a much larger clone, which departs from its translation at residue 12; this likely reflects a read error, and the protein shown comes from translating the DNA. The chain combines TRDV1 with TRDJ1, with a weak D call TRDD3 (6 bases). Since TCRdb gives no J gene, matching the DNA to germline was used here to assign it. Germline V CDR1 and CDR2: TSWWSYY, QGS. V was trimmed by 2 bases and J by 0 bases, leaving 19 bases between them. The CDR3 sequence is 18 residues long. The CDR3 protein is CALGELERGRRHTDKLIF. The CDR3 DNA reads as TGTGCTCTTGGGGAATTAGAGCGGGGGAGGAGGCACACCGATAAACTCATCTTT.

At least ten counts were recorded for this clone. TCRdb's protein for this DNA is that of a much larger clone and differs from the translation at residue 22, likely a read error; the protein shown is the DNA translation. The V gene is TRDV1, the J gene TRDJ1, with a possible D match to TRDD3 (8 bases). The CDR3 consists of 24 residues. From germline, CDR1 is TSWWSYY and CDR2 QGS. The CDR3 loop is CALGRSKIPAFLRGIGGGTDKPIF. CDR3 DNA: TGTGCTCTTGGCCGATCAAAGATTCCTGCCTTCCTTCGGGGGATAGGAGGGGGCACCGATAAACCCATCTTT.

With regard to this clone: The TCRdb protein, from a much larger clone, departs from this DNA's translation at residue 17, likely by read error; the protein shown derives from the DNA. The V segment is TRDV1, and no J call was made; TRDD3 is the table's D call, not checked against the DNA. Germline assignment: CDR1 TSWWSYY and CDR2 QGS. CDR3 length: 19 amino acids. CDR3: CALGGLDPGCWGGPDKPIF. CDR3 sequence (DNA): TGTGCTCTTGGGGGACTAGACCCAGGCTGCTGGGGAGGGCCCGATAAACCCATCTTT.

The sample holds a few counts of this clone. This likely stems from a read error, as it lies one base from a far larger clone. Distinct nucleotide sequences in the sample also encode this CDR3. This sequence joins TRDV1 and TRDJ1, with D possibly being TRDD2 or TRDD3 (5 bases each). This CDR3 is built from 25 residues. Germline CDR1 reads TSWWSYY; CDR2 reads QGS. The CDR3 protein is CALGEPSLQYEFPYWWVLYTDKLIF. CDR3 DNA sequence: TGTGCTCTTGGGGAGCCCTCTTTGCAATACGAATTTCCCTACTGGTGGGTTCTATACACCGACAAACTCATCTTT.

This clone was observed at least ten times. Additional DNA sequences in this sample encode the identical CDR3. The V gene is TRDV1, the J gene TRDJ1; 13 bases map to TRDD3. V lost 0 bases and J lost 4; bases outside the gene matches: 20. The CDR3 runs to 22 residues. Germline lookup yields CDR1 TSWWSYY and CDR2 QGS. The CDR3 protein is CALGELRPTPFTGGYAYDKLIF. Here the CDR3 DNA reads TGTGCTCTTGGGGAACTTCGTCCTACTCCGTTTACTGGGGGATACGCTTACGATAAACTCATCTTT.

Comment on this clone: It is likely a read error: a sequence one base away is far more abundant. Other DNA sequences in this specimen translate into the identical CDR3. Called V gene: TRDV1; the J gene was not called; no check of the table's D call, TRDD3, against the DNA was made. Germline V gene sequence: CDR1 TSWWSYY, CDR2 QGS. The CDR3 is made up of 24 amino acids. CDR3 coding DNA: TGTGCTCTTGGGGAACTGATACCCCACCTTCCGCCCTGGGCACACTGGGGGATACGAGGACCTCTGATCTTT. Translation: CALGELIPHLPPWAHWGIRGPLIF.

This clone was counted a few times. The protein recorded in TCRdb matches a much larger clone and deviates from this DNA's translation at residue 25, suggesting a read error; the protein here is obtained by translating the DNA. J is TRDJ1 and V is TRAV38-2/DV8; 12 bases fit TRDD3. Germline CDR1 and CDR2: TSESDYY and QEAYKQQN. CDR3 length: 29 amino acids. The CDR3 bases are TGTGCTTATAGGAGCGCACCTCAACCTATTCCTAACAGATGCCAGGGCCCCCTGGGGGATACGCGTTGGACCGGTAAACTCATCTTT. It encodes CAYRSAPQPIPNRCQGPLGDTRWTGKLIF.

About this clone: The protein TCRdb gives is from a much larger clone and does not agree with this DNA's translation at residue 7, likely a read error; the protein shown here comes from the DNA. The rearrangement uses TRDV2 and TRDJ1, with 12 bases matching TRDD3. The J gene, missing from TCRdb, was assigned here through DNA to germline matching. This CDR3 contains 19 residues. The V gene's germline CDR1 is GEAIGNYY and CDR2 EKD. With V trimmed by 3 bases and J by 2 bases, 15 bases remained unmatched. CDR3 sequence reads: CACDAAAGGYGGYTDKLIF. As DNA, the CDR3 is TGTGCCTGTGACGCCGCTGCTGGGGGATACGGGGGGTATACCGATAAACTCATCTTT.

The table lists this clone with many counts. TCRdb attributes to this sequence the protein of a much larger clone, which differs from the DNA translation at residue 12; a read error is likely, and the protein displayed is translated from the DNA. The chain employs TRDV1 and TRDJ1; 8 nucleotides line up with TRDD3. Germline V gives CDR1 TSWWSYY, CDR2 QGS. The ends lost 1 base at V and 6 bases at J; junction bases unmatched: 13. The CDR3 runs to 17 residues. CDR3 amino acids: CALGEPGNTGGANKLIF. CDR3 DNA: TGTGCTCTTGGGGAACCGGGAAATACTGGGGGGGCAAATAAACTCATCTTT.

This clone was picked up many times. It differs at one base from a far larger clone, so likely a read error. Other nucleotide sequences from this sample produce the same CDR3. The rearrangement uses TRDV1 and TRDJ1, with TRDD3 matching 13 bases. Looked up from germline, CDR1 is TSWWSYY and CDR2 is QGS. The CDR3 spans 15 residues. The CDR3 region has the DNA TGCGCTCTTGGGGACTGCACTGGGGGATACGAGAAACTCATCTTT. It encodes CALGDCTGGYEKLIF.

This clone was seen more than once but under ten times. This likely traces to a read error, being one base from a far larger clone. Other DNA sequences in the sample encode the same CDR3. The chain uses TRDV1 and TRDJ4, with 10 bases that match TRDD3. In the absence of a J gene in TCRdb, the DNA was matched to germline to assign it here. From germline, CDR1 is TSWWSYY and CDR2 QGS. CDR3 length: 23 amino acids. The CDR3 loop is CALGELFSTLPVLGDHRARPLIF. CDR3 DNA: TGTGCTCTTGGGGAACTGTTCTCTACGCTACCTGTACTGGGGGATCACAGGGCCAGGCCCCTGATCTTT.

This clone was seen at least ten times. TCRdb lists the protein of a much larger clone for this DNA, which differs at residue 14, so this is likely a read error; the protein given here is translated from the DNA itself. V usage is TRDV3 and J usage is TRDJ1; D tentatively fits TRDD2 or TRDD3 (7 bases each). Germline lookup yields CDR1 TVYSNPD and CDR2 GDNSRS (reference sequence). Trimming took off 3 bases at V and 2 bases at J, with 40 bases between the two ends. This CDR3 is 22 amino acids long. CDR3 nucleotides: TGTGCCTTCCGTGGAACCTACTTTTCCTACCTACTGGGGCTTCGGGGTACCGATAAACTCATCTTT. It translates to CAFRGTYFSYLLGLRGTDKLIF.

On this clone: A far larger clone is one base from this, pointing to a likely read error. This same CDR3 is encoded by further DNA sequences in the sample. V gene TRDV1 combines with J gene TRDJ1; 13 nucleotides match TRDD3. Germline V gene data show CDR1 as TSWWSYY and CDR2 as QGS. With 0 bases clipped from V and 3 bases from J, the junction kept 22 bases outside the gene matches. This CDR3 region has 23 residues. The CDR3 DNA reads as TGTGCTCTTGGGGAACTTATTGGTCTAGGCACGTACTGGGGGATACGCTACGCCGATAAACTCATCTTT. It yields the protein CALGELIGLGTYWGIRYADKLIF.